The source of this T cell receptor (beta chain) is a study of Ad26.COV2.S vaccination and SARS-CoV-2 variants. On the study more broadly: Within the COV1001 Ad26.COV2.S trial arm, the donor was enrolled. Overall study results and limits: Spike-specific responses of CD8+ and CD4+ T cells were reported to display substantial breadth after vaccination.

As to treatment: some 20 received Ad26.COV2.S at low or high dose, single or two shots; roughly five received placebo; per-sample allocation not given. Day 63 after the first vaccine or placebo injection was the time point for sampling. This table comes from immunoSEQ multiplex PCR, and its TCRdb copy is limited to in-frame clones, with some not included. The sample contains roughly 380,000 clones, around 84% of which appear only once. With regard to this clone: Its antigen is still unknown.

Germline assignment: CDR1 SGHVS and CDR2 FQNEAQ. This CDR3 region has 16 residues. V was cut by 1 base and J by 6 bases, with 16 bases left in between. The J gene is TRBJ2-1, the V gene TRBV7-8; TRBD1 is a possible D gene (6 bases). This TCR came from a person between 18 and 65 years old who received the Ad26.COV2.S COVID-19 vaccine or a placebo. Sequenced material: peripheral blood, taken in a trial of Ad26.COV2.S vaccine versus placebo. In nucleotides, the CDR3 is TGTGCCAGCAGCTTAGTCGGTCAGGGGCAGGGCAATGAGCAGTTCTTC. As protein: CASSLVGQGQGNEQFF.